A selection of T cell receptor beta chains follows, all from one sample in a study of T cell responses to AZD1222 COVID-19 vaccine. The protocol was immunoSEQ multiplex PCR, while the TCRdb copy is restricted to in-frame clones and leaves out a portion. Of some 140,000 clones in the sample, about four fifths were seen once. The sequenced sample was peripheral blood, obtained on day 0 of AZD1222 vaccination. These receptors originate from an adult in good health. Each CDR3 is given with its conserved first and last residue. Fields, in order: D gene, clone size, V gene, J gene, CDR3 protein, CDR3 DNA. The D gene is left open where the match is weak. Size is stated for part of the rows, as once, few or many counts, or as a class when the clone is expanded.

d_gene: -
abundance: -
v_gene: TRBV3-1/TRBV3-2
j_gene: TRBJ2-3
CDR3aa: CASSQPVTGGTDTQYF
CDR3nt: TGTGCCAGCAGCCAACCCGTCACGGGTGGCACAGATACGCAGTATTTT

d_gene: -
abundance: -
v_gene: TRBV7-2
j_gene: TRBJ1-2
CDR3aa: CASSSSRMQGYIDGYTF
CDR3nt: TGTGCCAGCAGCTCCTCAAGAATGCAGGGGTATATTGATGGCTACACCTTC

d_gene: -
abundance: -
v_gene: TRBV6-5
j_gene: TRBJ1-2
CDR3aa: CASSSYQGGYGYTF
CDR3nt: TGTGCCAGCAGTTCTTATCAGGGTGGCTATGGCTACACCTTC

d_gene: -
abundance: -
v_gene: TRBV5-8
j_gene: TRBJ1-5
CDR3aa: CASSFSGYVSNQPQHF
CDR3nt: TGTGCCAGCAGCTTTTCAGGGTACGTGAGCAATCAGCCCCAGCATTTT

d_gene: TRBD1
abundance: -
v_gene: TRBV28
j_gene: TRBJ1-1
CDR3aa: CASSSYLATQGVEAFF
CDR3nt: TGTGCCAGCAGTTCATATCTCGCAACTCAGGGGGTGGAGGCTTTCTTT

d_gene: -
abundance: -
v_gene: TRBV13
j_gene: TRBJ2-2
CDR3aa: CASSPRPVNTGELFF
CDR3nt: TGTGCCAGCAGCCCGCGGCCCGTGAACACCGGGGAGCTGTTTTTT

d_gene: -
abundance: -
v_gene: TRBV18
j_gene: TRBJ1-1
CDR3aa: CASSPPASTTEAFF
CDR3nt: TGTGCCAGCTCACCACCAGCGAGTACCACTGAAGCTTTCTTT

d_gene: -
abundance: -
v_gene: TRBV14
j_gene: TRBJ2-1
CDR3aa: CASSQDLVSIPLYNEQFF
CDR3nt: TGTGCCAGCAGCCAAGATTTGGTTTCGATCCCTTTGTACAATGAGCAGTTCTTC

d_gene: -
abundance: -
v_gene: TRBV7-9
j_gene: TRBJ2-1
CDR3aa: CASSLWTPISLNEQFF
CDR3nt: TGTGCCAGCAGCTTATGGACTCCGATATCCCTCAATGAGCAGTTCTTC

d_gene: -
abundance: -
v_gene: TRBV10-3
j_gene: TRBJ1-2
CDR3aa: CAISESGQSGYTF
CDR3nt: TGTGCCATCAGTGAGTCTGGGCAGTCAGGCTACACCTTC

d_gene: -
abundance: -
v_gene: TRBV20-1
j_gene: TRBJ1-1
CDR3aa: CSAALGQEAFF
CDR3nt: TGCAGTGCTGCACTTGGACAGGAAGCTTTCTTT

d_gene: -
abundance: -
v_gene: TRBV12-3/TRBV12-4
j_gene: TRBJ1-1
CDR3aa: CATLTRGTEAFF
CDR3nt: TGTGCCACCCTAACGAGGGGGACTGAAGCTTTCTTT

d_gene: TRBD2
abundance: few
v_gene: TRBV4-2
j_gene: TRBJ2-1
CDR3aa: CASSQMGGTSWNEQFF
CDR3nt: TGTGCCAGCAGCCAAATGGGCGGGACTAGCTGGAATGAGCAGTTCTTC

d_gene: -
abundance: -
v_gene: TRBV28
j_gene: TRBJ1-5
CDR3aa: CASSWGDQPQHF
CDR3nt: TGTGCCAGCAGTTGGGGAGATCAGCCCCAGCATTTT

d_gene: -
abundance: -
v_gene: TRBV30
j_gene: TRBJ1-1
CDR3aa: CAWSVRPSGLKKTGNTEAFF
CDR3nt: TGTGCCTGGAGTGTACGCCCATCGGGACTTAAAAAAACCGGTAACACTGAAGCTTTCTTT

d_gene: -
abundance: -
v_gene: TRBV6-5
j_gene: TRBJ1-5
CDR3aa: CASTPTGGSNQPQHF
CDR3nt: TGTGCCAGCACCCCTACGGGCGGTAGCAATCAGCCCCAGCATTTT

d_gene: -
abundance: -
v_gene: TRBV15
j_gene: TRBJ1-3
CDR3aa: CATSARGDGGNTIYF
CDR3nt: TGTGCCACCAGCGCCCGGGGAGACGGTGGAAACACCATATATTTT

d_gene: -
abundance: -
v_gene: TRBV2
j_gene: TRBJ1-2
CDR3aa: CASSGWDGYYGYTF
CDR3nt: TGTGCCAGCAGTGGCTGGGACGGATACTATGGCTACACCTTC

d_gene: -
abundance: -
v_gene: TRBV28
j_gene: TRBJ1-3
CDR3aa: CASRTESGNTIYF
CDR3nt: TGTGCCAGCAGAACAGAGAGTGGAAACACCATATATTTT

d_gene: -
abundance: -
v_gene: TRBV5-1
j_gene: TRBJ2-7
CDR3aa: CASSLGRHYEQYF
CDR3nt: TGCGCCAGCAGCTTAGGGAGGCACTACGAGCAGTACTTC

d_gene: TRBD1
abundance: -
v_gene: TRBV7-3
j_gene: TRBJ1-2
CDR3aa: CASSLMTGSGYTF
CDR3nt: TGTGCCAGCAGCTTGATGACAGGGAGCGGCTACACCTTC

d_gene: -
abundance: -
v_gene: TRBV7-8
j_gene: TRBJ1-1
CDR3aa: CASSGQLYTEAFF
CDR3nt: TGTGCCAGCAGTGGACAGTTGTACACTGAAGCTTTCTTT

d_gene: -
abundance: -
v_gene: TRBV5-6
j_gene: TRBJ2-2
CDR3aa: CASSYMNTGELFF
CDR3nt: TGTGCCAGCAGCTATATGAACACCGGGGAGCTGTTTTTT

d_gene: -
abundance: -
v_gene: TRBV25-1
j_gene: TRBJ2-1
CDR3aa: CASSEGQSSYNEQFF
CDR3nt: TGTGCCAGCAGTGAAGGCCAGAGCTCCTACAATGAGCAGTTCTTC

d_gene: -
abundance: -
v_gene: TRBV30
j_gene: TRBJ1-2
CDR3aa: CAWSVMDGDGYTF
CDR3nt: TGTGCCTGGAGTGTAATGGACGGGGATGGCTACACCTTC

d_gene: -
abundance: -
v_gene: TRBV7-2
j_gene: TRBJ1-2
CDR3aa: CASYRDSAGGYTF
CDR3nt: TGTGCCAGCTACCGGGACTCCGCGGGTGGCTACACCTTC

d_gene: TRBD1
abundance: -
v_gene: TRBV18
j_gene: TRBJ1-1
CDR3aa: CASSPRQGDRGTEAFF
CDR3nt: TGTGCCAGCTCACCACGGCAGGGGGATAGGGGCACTGAAGCTTTCTTT

d_gene: -
abundance: -
v_gene: TRBV5-1
j_gene: TRBJ1-1
CDR3aa: CASSLGEQQNTEAFF
CDR3nt: TGCGCCAGCAGCTTGGGAGAGCAGCAGAACACTGAAGCTTTCTTT